This TCR beta chain was identified during a study of cytomegalovirus exposure and HLA in healthy donors. Study summary: Among the 350 to 500 donors who were genotyped, about 86% fell in the genetic ancestry cluster that is associated with self-reported Caucasian donors.

Primers: 60 Vbeta forward and 13 Jbeta reverse. The repertoire was sequenced with immunoSEQ multiplex PCR; TCRdb's copy has only in-frame clones and lacks some. The sample shows some 130,000 clones, roughly 78% of them seen only once. This clone has a handful of counts. CDR1 GTSNPN and CDR2 SVGIG come from the germline V gene (reference sequence). The CDR3 is 14 amino acids. V was pared by 4 bases and J by 1 base, with 4 bases of the junction left unmatched. This clonotype originated in a man aged 40-49 years in good health and CMV-seronegative. J is TRBJ2-3 and V is TRBV30, with 8 bases fitting TRBD1. The sample was PBMCs. CDR3 bases: TGTGCCTGGACTAGGACAGGGCGCACAGATACGCAGTATTTT. Residues: CAWTRTGRTDTQYF.